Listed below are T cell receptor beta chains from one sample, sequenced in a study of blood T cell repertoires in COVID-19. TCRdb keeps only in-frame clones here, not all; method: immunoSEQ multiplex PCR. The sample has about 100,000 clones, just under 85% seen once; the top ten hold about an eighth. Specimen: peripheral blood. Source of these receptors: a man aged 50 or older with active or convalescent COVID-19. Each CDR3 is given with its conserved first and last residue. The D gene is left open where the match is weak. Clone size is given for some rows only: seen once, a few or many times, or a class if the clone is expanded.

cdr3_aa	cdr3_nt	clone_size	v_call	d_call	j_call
CASSLGAGGGRAAYEQYF	TGTGCCAGCAGCTTAGGGGCAGGTGGCGGGAGGGCGGCCTACGAGCAGTACTTC	once	TRBV7-9	TRBD2	TRBJ2-7
CASSSPGVIRDTEAFF	TGTGCCAGCAGTTCCCCAGGGGTAATCCGGGACACTGAAGCTTTCTTT	NA	TRBV28	NA	TRBJ1-1
CASGGTGGLNTEAFF	TGTGCCAGCGGCGGGACAGGGGGCCTGAACACTGAAGCTTTCTTT	few	TRBV11-2	TRBD1	TRBJ1-1
CASSVRRLAGRDGGELFF	TGTGCCAGCAGCGTAAGAAGACTAGCGGGAAGGGACGGCGGGGAGCTGTTTTTT	NA	TRBV9	TRBD2	TRBJ2-2
CASSRGGRRNNEQFF	TGTGCCAGCAGCAGAGGCGGGAGGCGAAACAATGAGCAGTTCTTC	NA	TRBV9	TRBD2	TRBJ2-1
CASRGGQLQETQYF	TGTGCCAGCAGGGGTGGACAGCTCCAAGAGACCCAGTACTTC	NA	TRBV5-5	NA	TRBJ2-5
CATYGGAMNTEAFF	TGTGCCACTTATGGGGGGGCCATGAACACTGAAGCTTTCTTT	NA	TRBV2	NA	TRBJ1-1
CASSRTGSYGYTF	TGTGCCAGCTCTAGGACAGGTAGCTATGGCTACACCTTC	few	TRBV18	TRBD1	TRBJ1-2
CASRDSNTGELFF	TGTGCCAGCAGGGACTCGAACACCGGGGAGCTGTTTTTT	once	TRBV7-8	NA	TRBJ2-2
CASSLVQADTDTQYF	TGCGCCAGCAGCTTGGTCCAAGCTGACACAGATACGCAGTATTTT	NA	TRBV5-1	NA	TRBJ2-3
CASSQGTLAGTF	TGTGCCAGTAGTCAAGGGACTTTGGCTGGCACCTTC	NA	TRBV19	NA	TRBJ1-2
CASSIGTSTYEQYF	TGTGCCAGCAGCATCGGGACTAGCACCTACGAGCAGTACTTC	NA	TRBV7-8	TRBD2	TRBJ2-7
CASSLAVLSGNTIYF	TGTGCCAGCAGCTTGGCGGTTCTGTCAGGAAACACCATATATTTT	NA	TRBV5-8	NA	TRBJ1-3
CASARTGPPQETQYF	TGTGCTAGTGCCAGGACAGGGCCTCCCCAAGAGACCCAGTACTTC	NA	TRBV12-5	TRBD1	TRBJ2-5
CASRKRGGGAYEQYF	TGTGCCAGCAGGAAACGCGGGGGAGGTGCCTACGAGCAGTACTTC	NA	TRBV11-3	TRBD2	TRBJ2-7
CASSLAWGLHSGANVLTF	TGTGCCAGCAGCTTGGCCTGGGGGCTCCACTCTGGGGCCAACGTCCTGACTTTC	NA	TRBV5-8	NA	TRBJ2-6
CASSLWWTGRYTEAFF	TGTGCCAGCAGCTTATGGTGGACAGGGAGATACACTGAAGCTTTCTTT	NA	TRBV7-2	TRBD1	TRBJ1-1
CASKTVQETQYF	TGTGCCAGCAAAACGGTCCAAGAGACCCAGTACTTC	NA	TRBV28	NA	TRBJ2-5
CASSLLGTLNEKLFF	TGTGCCAGCAGTTTATTAGGGACACTTAATGAAAAACTGTTTTTT	NA	TRBV27	NA	TRBJ1-4
CASSPQGLSYGYTF	TGTGCCAGCAGCCCACAGGGGTTAAGCTATGGCTACACCTTC	NA	TRBV9	TRBD1	TRBJ1-2
CASSLLRGLAGGDYEQYF	TGTGCCAGCAGTTTACTCAGGGGACTAGCGGGAGGGGACTACGAGCAGTACTTC	few	TRBV28	TRBD2	TRBJ2-7
CAISPGQGATEAFF	TGTGCCATCAGTCCCGGACAGGGGGCAACTGAAGCTTTCTTT	NA	TRBV10-3	TRBD1	TRBJ1-1
CASSQDPGAGGEKLFF	TGTGCCAGCAGCCAAGATCCGGGAGCGGGAGGAGAAAAACTGTTTTTT	NA	TRBV4-2	NA	TRBJ1-4
CASSLGTRTSGRGEQFF	TGTGCCAGCAGCTTAGGAACTAGGACTAGCGGGAGAGGTGAGCAGTTCTTC	NA	TRBV7-8	TRBD2	TRBJ2-1
CASRRGWDTEAFF	TGTGCCAGCAGGCGGGGATGGGACACTGAAGCTTTCTTT	NA	TRBV6-1	NA	TRBJ1-1
CAWSRTSGRSYNEQFF	TGTGCCTGGAGTCGAACTAGCGGGAGATCCTACAATGAGCAGTTCTTC	NA	TRBV30	TRBD2	TRBJ2-1
CASSLTDALAGAFF	TGCGCCAGCAGCTTGACCGATGCTTTGGCGGGAGCTTTCTTT	NA	TRBV5-1	NA	TRBJ1-1
CASSQFLNTGELFF	TGTGCCAGCAGCCAATTCCTTAACACCGGGGAGCTGTTTTTT	NA	TRBV14	NA	TRBJ2-2